Below, one T cell receptor beta chain is given with its context. These data originate in a study of blood T cell repertoires in COVID-19. Study as a whole: Spain, Italy and the United States supplied samples that represented acute and convalescent COVID-19.

The germline gives CDR1 LGHNA, CDR2 YSLEER. The CDR3 has 15 amino acids. V dropped 1 base and J dropped 4; count of bases not matched to a gene: 6. Only in-frame clones appear in the TCRdb table, and some are missing; sequencing was by immunoSEQ multiplex PCR. Seen here are roughly 240,000 clones, about 79% observed once, and the top ten hold about 2.1%. The sequenced sample was peripheral blood. The chain uses TRBV4-3 and TRBJ2-5, with TRBD1 matching over 7 bases. The receptor was isolated from a man aged 35-49 years who had recovered from COVID-19. The CDR3 region is CASSQALQGSETQYF. The CDR3 DNA follows: TGCGCCAGCAGCCAAGCCCTACAGGGGTCAGAGACCCAGTACTTC.